This T cell receptor (beta chain) was observed in a study of CD8 T cells in ankylosing spondylitis. Study outcomes and limitations: Researchers report that disease-linked clones proved CD8+ and relatively rare in peripheral blood. Blood from ankylosing spondylitis patients appeared to carry a characteristic roughly eight-variant TCR beta motif.

Trimming took off 0 bases at V and 5 bases at J, with 4 bases between the two ends. The CDR3 covers 12 residues. CDR1 is MDHEN, CDR2 SYDVKM, per germline. The TCR beta libraries were generated through quantitative 5'-RACE incorporating molecular barcodes. TCRdb processed the 5' RACE reads anew with MiXCR; each CDR3 protein has one entry. The sample lists about 160,000 distinct CDR3 sequences; under 45% were seen once. This clonotype has more than one count but fewer than ten. Its antigen remains unidentified. The J gene is TRBJ1-2, the V gene TRBV28, with D unclear. The receptor comes from a male donor with ankylosing spondylitis. Material: synovial fluid, either unsorted or a sorted T cell fraction (not recorded which). The DNA of the CDR3 is TGTGCCAGCAGTTTATGGGCTTATGGCTACACCTTC. Translated, it gives CASSLWAYGYTF.